The 3 T cell receptor beta chains below come from one sample, sequenced in a study of regulatory T cells in long-lasting Graves disease. Time point meaning: newly diagnosed GD, antithyroid drugs for less than 3 months. The TCR library was made from RNA that had been extracted from PBMCs in TRIzol. Arm-PCR with iRepertoire HTBI primers amplified the CDR3 regions for these TCR beta libraries. A single record per CDR3 protein comes from TCRdb applying MiXCR to the multiplex PCR reads. The data hold about 610,000 distinct CDR3 sequences, with around 15% observed a single time. This same sample was also part of a study on T cells in Graves' hyperthyroidism and ophthalmopathy.

The specimen was peripheral blood mononuclear cells (PBMCs), collected at new diagnosis, from a patient treated with antithyroid drugs. These receptors were collected from a young man with Graves disease.

Ten or more counts support this clonotype. J is TRBJ1-2 and V is TRBV28; 8 bases are shared with TRBD1. Per germline, CDR1 MDHEN and CDR2 SYDVKM. Trimming removed 3 bases from V and 6 bases from J; junction bases left unmatched: 9. The CDR3 loop spans 15 amino acids. CDR3 in DNA: TGTGCCAGCAGTTTTGTAGCAGGGGGCGCGAATGGCTACACCTTC. Protein product: CASSFVAGGANGYTF.

The V call is TRBV5-1, the J call TRBJ1-1, with 10 bases identical to TRBD1. Germline V lookup: CDR1 SGHRS, CDR2 YFSETQ. The CDR3 is 16 amino acids. The J segment lost 2 bases and the V segment lost 0 bases, leaving 4 bases of the junction unmatched. DNA for the CDR3: TGCGCCAGCAGCTTGGGGGTGACAGGGGGCAACACTGAAGCTTTCTTT. The encoded protein is CASSLGVTGGNTEAFF. Based on the CDR3 plus reference TRBV5-1 and TRBJ1-1, the full variable domain is KAGVTQTPRYLIKTRGQQVTLSCSPISGHRSVSWYQQTPGQGLQFLFEYFSETQRNKGNFPGRFSGRQFSNSRSEMNVSTLELGDSALYLCASSLGVTGGNTEAFFGQGTRLTVV.

The chain recombines TRBV29-1 with TRBJ2-7; a weak D match, TRBD2 (7 bases). V was shortened by 5 bases and J by 3 bases, with 14 bases between the two germline ends. The CDR3 loop spans 13 amino acids. CDR1 is SQVTM, CDR2 ANQGSEA, per germline. The CDR3 spells CSVRGALVYEQYF. The CDR3, as DNA: TGCAGCGTTCGGGGGGCGTTAGTCTACGAGCAGTACTTC.